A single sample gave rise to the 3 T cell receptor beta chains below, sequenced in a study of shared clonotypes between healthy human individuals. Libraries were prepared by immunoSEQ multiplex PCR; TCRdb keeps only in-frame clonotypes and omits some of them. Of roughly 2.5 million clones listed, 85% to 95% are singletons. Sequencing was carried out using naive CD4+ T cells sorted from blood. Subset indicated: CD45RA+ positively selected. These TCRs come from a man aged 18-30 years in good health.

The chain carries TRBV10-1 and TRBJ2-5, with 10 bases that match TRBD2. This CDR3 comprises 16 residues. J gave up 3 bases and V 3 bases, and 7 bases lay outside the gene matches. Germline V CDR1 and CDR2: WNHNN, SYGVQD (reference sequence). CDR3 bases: TGCGCCAGCAGTGAATTTCCTAGCGGGGGCGAAGAGACCCAGTACTTC. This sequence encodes CASSEFPSGGEETQYF.

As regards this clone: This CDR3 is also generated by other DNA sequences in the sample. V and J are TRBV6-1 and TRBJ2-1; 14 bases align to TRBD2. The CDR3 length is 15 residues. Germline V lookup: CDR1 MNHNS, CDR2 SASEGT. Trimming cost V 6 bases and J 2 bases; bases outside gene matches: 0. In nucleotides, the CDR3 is TGTGCCAGCAGGGGACTAGCGGGAGCCTACAATGAGCAGTTCTTC. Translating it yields CASRGLAGAYNEQFF.

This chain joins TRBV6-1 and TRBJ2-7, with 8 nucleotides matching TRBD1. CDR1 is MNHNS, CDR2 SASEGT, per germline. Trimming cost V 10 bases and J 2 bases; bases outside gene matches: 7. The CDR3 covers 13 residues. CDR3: CAISTDRAYEQYF. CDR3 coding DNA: TGTGCCATCTCGACGGACAGGGCCTACGAGCAGTACTTC.